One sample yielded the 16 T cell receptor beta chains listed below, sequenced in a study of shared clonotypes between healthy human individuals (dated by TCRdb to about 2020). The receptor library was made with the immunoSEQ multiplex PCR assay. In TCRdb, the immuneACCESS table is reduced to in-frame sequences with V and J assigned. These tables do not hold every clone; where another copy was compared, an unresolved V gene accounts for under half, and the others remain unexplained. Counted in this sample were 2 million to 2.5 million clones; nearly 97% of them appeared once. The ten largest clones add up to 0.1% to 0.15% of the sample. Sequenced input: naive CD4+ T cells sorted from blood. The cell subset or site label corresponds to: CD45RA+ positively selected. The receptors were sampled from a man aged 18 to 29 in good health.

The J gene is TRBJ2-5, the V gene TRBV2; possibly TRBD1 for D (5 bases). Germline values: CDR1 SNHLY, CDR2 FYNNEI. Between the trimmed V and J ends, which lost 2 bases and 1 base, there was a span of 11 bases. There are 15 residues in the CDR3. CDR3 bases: TGTGCCAGCAGTGAAACAGGCACCTCCCAAGAGACCCAGTACTTC. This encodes CASSETGTSQETQYF. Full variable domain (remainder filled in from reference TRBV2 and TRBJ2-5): EPEVTQTPSHQVTQMGQEVILRCVPISNHLYFYWYRQILGQKVEFLVSFYNNEISEKSEIFDDQFSVERPDGSNFTLKIRSTKLEDSAMYFCASSETGTSQETQYFGPGTRLLVL.

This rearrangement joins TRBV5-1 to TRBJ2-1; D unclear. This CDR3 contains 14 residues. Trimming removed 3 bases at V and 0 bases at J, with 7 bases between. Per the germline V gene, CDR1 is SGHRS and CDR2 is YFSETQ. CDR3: CASSSLGSYNEQFF. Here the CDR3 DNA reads TGCGCCAGCAGCTCGCTGGGCTCCTACAATGAGCAGTTCTTC.

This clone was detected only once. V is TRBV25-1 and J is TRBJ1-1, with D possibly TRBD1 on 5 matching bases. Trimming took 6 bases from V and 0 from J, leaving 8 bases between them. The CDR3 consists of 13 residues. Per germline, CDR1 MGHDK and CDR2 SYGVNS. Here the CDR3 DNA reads TGTGCCAGCAGGGGACGGCTGAACACTGAAGCTTTCTTT. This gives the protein CASRGRLNTEAFF.

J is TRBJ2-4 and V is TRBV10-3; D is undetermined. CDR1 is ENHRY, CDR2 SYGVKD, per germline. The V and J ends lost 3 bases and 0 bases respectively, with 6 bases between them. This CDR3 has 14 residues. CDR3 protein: CAISETVAKNIQYF. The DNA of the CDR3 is TGTGCCATCAGTGAAACAGTAGCCAAAAACATTCAGTACTTC.

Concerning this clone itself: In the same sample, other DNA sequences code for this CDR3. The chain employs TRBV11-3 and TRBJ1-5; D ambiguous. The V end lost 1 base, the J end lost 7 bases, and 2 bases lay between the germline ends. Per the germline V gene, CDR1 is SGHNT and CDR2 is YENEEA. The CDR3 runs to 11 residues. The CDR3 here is CASSLGQPQHF. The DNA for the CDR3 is TGTGCCAGCAGCTTAGGCCAGCCCCAGCATTTT.

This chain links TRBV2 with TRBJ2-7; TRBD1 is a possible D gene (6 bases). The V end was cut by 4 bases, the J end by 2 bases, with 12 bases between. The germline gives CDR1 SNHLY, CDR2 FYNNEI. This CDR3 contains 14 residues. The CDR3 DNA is TGTGCCAGCAGTGTCATCAGGGGAACCTACGAGCAGTACTTC. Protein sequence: CASSVIRGTYEQYF.

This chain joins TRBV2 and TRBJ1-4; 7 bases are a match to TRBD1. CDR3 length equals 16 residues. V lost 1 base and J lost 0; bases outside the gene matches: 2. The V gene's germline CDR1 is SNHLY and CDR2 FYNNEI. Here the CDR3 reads CASSEGGGTTNEKLFF. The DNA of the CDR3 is TGTGCCAGCAGTGAAGGAGGGGGCACAACTAATGAAAAACTGTTTTTT.

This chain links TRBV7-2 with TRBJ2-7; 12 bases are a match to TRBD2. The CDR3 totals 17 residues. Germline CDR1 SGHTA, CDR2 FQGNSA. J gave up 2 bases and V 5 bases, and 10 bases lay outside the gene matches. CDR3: CASSLRTSGNLPYEQYF. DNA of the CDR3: TGTGCCAGCAGCCTCAGGACTAGCGGGAATCTTCCCTACGAGCAGTACTTC.

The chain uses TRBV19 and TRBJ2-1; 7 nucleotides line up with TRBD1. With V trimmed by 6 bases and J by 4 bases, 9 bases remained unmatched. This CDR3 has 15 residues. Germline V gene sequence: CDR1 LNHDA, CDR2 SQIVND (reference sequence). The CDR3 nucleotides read TGTGCCAGTAGAGACCGGGACAGAAATTACAATGAGCAGTTCTTC. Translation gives CASRDRDRNYNEQFF.

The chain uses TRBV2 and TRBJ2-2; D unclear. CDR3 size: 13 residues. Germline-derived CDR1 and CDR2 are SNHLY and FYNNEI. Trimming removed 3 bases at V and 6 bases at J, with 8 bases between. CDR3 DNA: TGTGCCAGCAGTGAGACGAGGTCCGGGGAGCTGTTTTTT. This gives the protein CASSETRSGELFF.

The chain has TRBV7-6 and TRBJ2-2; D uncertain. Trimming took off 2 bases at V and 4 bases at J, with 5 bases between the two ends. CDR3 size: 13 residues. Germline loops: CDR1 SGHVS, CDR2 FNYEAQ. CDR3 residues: CASSLYPTGELFF. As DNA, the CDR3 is TGTGCCAGCAGCTTATATCCCACCGGGGAGCTGTTTTTT.

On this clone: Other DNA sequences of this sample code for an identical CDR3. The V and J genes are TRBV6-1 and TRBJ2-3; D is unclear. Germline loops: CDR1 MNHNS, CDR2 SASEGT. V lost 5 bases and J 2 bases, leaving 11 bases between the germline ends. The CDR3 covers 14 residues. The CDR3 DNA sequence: TGTGCCAGCAGTCTTCCCGGATACACAGATACGCAGTATTTT. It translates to CASSLPGYTDTQYF.

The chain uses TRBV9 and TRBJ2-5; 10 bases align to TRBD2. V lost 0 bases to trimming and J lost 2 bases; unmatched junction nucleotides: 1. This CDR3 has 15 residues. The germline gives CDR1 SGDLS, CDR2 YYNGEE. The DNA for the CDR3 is TGTGCCAGCAGCGTAGCGACTAGCGGGCAAGAGACCCAGTACTTC. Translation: CASSVATSGQETQYF. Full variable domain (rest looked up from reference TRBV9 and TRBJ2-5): DSGVTQTPKHLITATGQRVTLRCSPRSGDLSVYWYQQSLDQGLQFLIQYYNGEERAKGNILERFSAQQFPDLHSELNLSSLELGDSALYFCASSVATSGQETQYFGPGTRLLVL.

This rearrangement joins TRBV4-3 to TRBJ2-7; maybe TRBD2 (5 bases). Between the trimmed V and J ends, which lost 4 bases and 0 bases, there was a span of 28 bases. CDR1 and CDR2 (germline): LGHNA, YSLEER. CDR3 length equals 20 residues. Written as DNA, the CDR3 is TGCGCCAGCAGCCTTTACTCCCAGTTAGGTGAGGGAACCCACTCCTACGAGCAGTACTTC. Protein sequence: CASSLYSQLGEGTHSYEQYF.

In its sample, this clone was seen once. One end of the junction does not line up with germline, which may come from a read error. The CDR3: CASTQSETSGRVGETQYF. DNA for the CDR3: TGCGCCAGCACCCAAAGCGAGACTAGCGGGAGGGTAGGGGAGACCCAGTACTTC. This sequence joins TRBV4-1 and TRBJ2-5; TRBD2 matches at 14 bases. CDR3 length: 18 amino acids. Germline lookup yields CDR1 MGHRA and CDR2 YSYEKL.

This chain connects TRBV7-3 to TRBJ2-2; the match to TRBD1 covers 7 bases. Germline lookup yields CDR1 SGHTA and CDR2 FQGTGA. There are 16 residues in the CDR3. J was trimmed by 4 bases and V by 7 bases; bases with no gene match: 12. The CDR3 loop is CASNPVGAGGTGELFF. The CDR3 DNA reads TGTGCCAGCAACCCGGTGGGGGCAGGGGGCACCGGGGAGCTGTTTTTT.